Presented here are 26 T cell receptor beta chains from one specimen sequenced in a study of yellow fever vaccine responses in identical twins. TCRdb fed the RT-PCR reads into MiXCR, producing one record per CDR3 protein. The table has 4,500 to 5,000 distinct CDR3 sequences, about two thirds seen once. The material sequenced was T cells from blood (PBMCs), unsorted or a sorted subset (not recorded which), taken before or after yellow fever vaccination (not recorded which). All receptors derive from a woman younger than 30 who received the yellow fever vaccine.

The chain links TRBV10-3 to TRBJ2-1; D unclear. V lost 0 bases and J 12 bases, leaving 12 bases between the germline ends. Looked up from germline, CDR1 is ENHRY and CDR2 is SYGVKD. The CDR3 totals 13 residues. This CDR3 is CAISESLGRRQFF. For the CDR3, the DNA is TGTGCCATCAGTGAGTCGTTAGGCAGACGGCAGTTCTTC.

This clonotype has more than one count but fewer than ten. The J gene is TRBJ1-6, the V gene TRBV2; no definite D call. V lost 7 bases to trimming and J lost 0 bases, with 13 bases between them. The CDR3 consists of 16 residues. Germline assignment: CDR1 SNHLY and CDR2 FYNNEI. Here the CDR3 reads CASTFDKSSYNSPLHF. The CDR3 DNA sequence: TGTGCCAGCACCTTCGACAAGAGCTCCTATAATTCACCCCTCCACTTT.

The CDR3 DNA sequence: TGTGCCAGCAGTCCGGGACACGGTGGATACAATGAGCAGTTCTTC. As protein: CASSPGHGGYNEQFF. The J gene is TRBJ2-1, the V gene TRBV5-6, with D perhaps matching TRBD1 (6 bases). CDR1 and CDR2 (germline): SGHDT, YYEEEE. This CDR3 is built from 15 residues. Trimming cost V 5 bases and J 4 bases, with 16 bases left between them.

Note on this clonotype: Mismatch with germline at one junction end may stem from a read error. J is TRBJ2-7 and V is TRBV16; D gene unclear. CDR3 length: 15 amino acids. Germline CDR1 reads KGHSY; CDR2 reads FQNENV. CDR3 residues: CASSQSMVWSDEQYF. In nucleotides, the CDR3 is TGTGCCAGCAGTCAATCGATGGTATGGTCCGACGAGCAGTACTTC.

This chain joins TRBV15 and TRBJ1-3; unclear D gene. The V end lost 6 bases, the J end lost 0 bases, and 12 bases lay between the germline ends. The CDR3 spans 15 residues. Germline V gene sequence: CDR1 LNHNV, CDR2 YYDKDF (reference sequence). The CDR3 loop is CATRSGLSSGNTIYF. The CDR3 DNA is TGTGCCACCAGGTCTGGACTGAGCTCTGGAAACACCATATATTTT.

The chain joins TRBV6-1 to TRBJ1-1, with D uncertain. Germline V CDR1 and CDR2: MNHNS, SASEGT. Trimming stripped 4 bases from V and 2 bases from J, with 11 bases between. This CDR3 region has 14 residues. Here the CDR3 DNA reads TGTGCCAGCAGTGTGACGTCAGTTAACACTGAAGCTTTCTTT. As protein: CASSVTSVNTEAFF.

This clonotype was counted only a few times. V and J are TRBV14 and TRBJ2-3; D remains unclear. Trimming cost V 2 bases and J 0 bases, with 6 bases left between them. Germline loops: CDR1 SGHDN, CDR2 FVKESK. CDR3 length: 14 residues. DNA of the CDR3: TGTGCCAGCAGCCAACCCCTCAGCACAGATACGCAGTATTTT. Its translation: CASSQPLSTDTQYF.

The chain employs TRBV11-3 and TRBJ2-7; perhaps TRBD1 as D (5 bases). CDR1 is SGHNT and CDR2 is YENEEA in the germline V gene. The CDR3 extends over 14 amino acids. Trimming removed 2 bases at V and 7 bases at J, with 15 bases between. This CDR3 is CASSLSPGIREQYF. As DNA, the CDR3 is TGTGCCAGCAGCTTATCGCCAGGGATTAGAGAGCAGTACTTC.

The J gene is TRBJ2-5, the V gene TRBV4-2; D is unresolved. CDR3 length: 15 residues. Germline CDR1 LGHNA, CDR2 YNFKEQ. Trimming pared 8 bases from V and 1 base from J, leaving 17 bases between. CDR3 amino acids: CASPRKEHPQETQYF. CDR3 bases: TGTGCCAGCCCACGTAAGGAGCACCCCCAAGAGACCCAGTACTTC.

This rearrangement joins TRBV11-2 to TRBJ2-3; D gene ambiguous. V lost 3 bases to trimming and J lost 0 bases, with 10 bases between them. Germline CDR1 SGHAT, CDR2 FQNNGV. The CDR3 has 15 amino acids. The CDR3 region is CASSFGPSSTDTQYF. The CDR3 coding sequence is TGTGCCAGCAGCTTCGGGCCATCTAGCACAGATACGCAGTATTTT. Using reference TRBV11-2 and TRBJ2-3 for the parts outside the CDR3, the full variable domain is EAGVAQSPRYKIIEKRQSVAFWCNPISGHATLYWYQQILGQGPKLLIQFQNNGVVDDSQLPKDRFSAERLKGVDSTLKIQPAKLEDSAVYLCASSFGPSSTDTQYFGPGTRLTVL.

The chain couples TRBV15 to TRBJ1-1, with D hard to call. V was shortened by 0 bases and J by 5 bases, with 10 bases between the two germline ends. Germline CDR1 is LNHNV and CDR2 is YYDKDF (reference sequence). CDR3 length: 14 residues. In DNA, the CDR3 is TGTGCCACCAGCAGAGACATGAGGGTTACTGAAGCTTTCTTT. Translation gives CATSRDMRVTEAFF.

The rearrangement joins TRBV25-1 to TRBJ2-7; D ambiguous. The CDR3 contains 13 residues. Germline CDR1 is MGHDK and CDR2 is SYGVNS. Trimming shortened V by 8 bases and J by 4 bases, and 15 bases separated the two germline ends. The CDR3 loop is CASQVGSSYEQYF. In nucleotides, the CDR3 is TGTGCCAGCCAAGTCGGATCTTCTTACGAGCAGTACTTC.

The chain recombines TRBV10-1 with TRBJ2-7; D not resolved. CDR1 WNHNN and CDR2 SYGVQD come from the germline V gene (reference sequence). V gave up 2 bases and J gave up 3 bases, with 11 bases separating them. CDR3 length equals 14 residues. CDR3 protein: CASSEGRVGYEQYF. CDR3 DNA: TGCGCCAGCAGTGAGGGAAGGGTCGGCTACGAGCAGTACTTC.

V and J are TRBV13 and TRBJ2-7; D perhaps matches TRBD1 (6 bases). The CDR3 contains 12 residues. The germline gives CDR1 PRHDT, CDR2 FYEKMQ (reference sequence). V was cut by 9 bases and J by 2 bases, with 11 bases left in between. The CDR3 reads CARGDTAYEQYF. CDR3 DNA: TGTGCCAGGGGGGACACAGCCTACGAGCAGTACTTC.

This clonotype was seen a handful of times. CDR3 DNA: TGCGCCAGCAGCCCGATAGCGGGGGAGGAATCGGAGACCCAGTACTTC. Protein: CASSPIAGEESETQYF. The chain uses TRBV4-1 and TRBJ2-5, with 9 positions matching TRBD2. The CDR3 is 16 residues long. From germline, CDR1 is MGHRA and CDR2 YSYEKL. J was trimmed by 5 bases and V by 4 bases; bases with no gene match: 11.

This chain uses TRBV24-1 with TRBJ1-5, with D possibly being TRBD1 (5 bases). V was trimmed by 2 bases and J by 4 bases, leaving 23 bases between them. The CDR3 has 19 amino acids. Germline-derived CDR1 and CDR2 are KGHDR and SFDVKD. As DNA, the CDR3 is TGTGCCACCAGTGATTCTCCAGGGAAGGGTGGGGGTTCTAATCAGCCCCAGCATTTT. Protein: CATSDSPGKGGGSNQPQHF.

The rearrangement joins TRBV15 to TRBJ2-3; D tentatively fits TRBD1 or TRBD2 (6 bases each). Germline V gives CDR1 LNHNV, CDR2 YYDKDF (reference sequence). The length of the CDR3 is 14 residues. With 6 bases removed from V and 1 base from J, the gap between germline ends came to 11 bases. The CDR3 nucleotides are TGTGCCACCAGGGGGGGCGCGGGCACAGATACGCAGTATTTT. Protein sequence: CATRGGAGTDTQYF.

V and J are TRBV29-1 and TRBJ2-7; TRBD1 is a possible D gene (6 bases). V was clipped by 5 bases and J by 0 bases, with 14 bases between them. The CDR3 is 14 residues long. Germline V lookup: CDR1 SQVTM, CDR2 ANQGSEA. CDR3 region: CSVLGASISYEQYF. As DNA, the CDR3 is TGCAGCGTTTTGGGGGCGTCAATCTCCTACGAGCAGTACTTC.

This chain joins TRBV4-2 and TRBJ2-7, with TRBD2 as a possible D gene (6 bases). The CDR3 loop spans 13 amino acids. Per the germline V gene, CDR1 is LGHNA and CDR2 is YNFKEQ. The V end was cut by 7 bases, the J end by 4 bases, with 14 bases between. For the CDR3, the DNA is TGTGCCAGCACCCTTAACGGGGGTTACGAGCAGTACTTC. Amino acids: CASTLNGGYEQYF.

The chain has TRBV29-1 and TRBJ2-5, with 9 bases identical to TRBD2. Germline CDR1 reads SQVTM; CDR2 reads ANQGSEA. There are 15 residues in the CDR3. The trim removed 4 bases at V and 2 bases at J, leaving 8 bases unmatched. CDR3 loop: CSVGLAGAWQETQYF. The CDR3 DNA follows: TGCAGCGTTGGGTTAGCGGGAGCGTGGCAAGAGACCCAGTACTTC.

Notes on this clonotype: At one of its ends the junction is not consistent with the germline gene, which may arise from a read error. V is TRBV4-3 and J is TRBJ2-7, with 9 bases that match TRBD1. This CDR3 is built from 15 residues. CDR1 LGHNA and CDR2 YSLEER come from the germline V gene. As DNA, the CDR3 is TGTGCCAGCAGCCACCGAGACAGGGGGGCCTACGAGCAGTACTTC. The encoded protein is CASSHRDRGAYEQYF.

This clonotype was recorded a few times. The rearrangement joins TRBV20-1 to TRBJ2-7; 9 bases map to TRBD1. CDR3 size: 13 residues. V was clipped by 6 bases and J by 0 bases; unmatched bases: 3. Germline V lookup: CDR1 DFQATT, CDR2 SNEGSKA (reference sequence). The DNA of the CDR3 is TGCAGTGCCCGGGACAGGGCCTCCTACGAGCAGTACTTC. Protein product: CSARDRASYEQYF.

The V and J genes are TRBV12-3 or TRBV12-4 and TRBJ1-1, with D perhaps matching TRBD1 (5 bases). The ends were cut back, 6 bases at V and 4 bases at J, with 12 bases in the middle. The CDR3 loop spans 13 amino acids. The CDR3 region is CASRFHRGTEAFF. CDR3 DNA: TGTGCCAGCAGATTCCATAGGGGCACTGAAGCTTTCTTT.

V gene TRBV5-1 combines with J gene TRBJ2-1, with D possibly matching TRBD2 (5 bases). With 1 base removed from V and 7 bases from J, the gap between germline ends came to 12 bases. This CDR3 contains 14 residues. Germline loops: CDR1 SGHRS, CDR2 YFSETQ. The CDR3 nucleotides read TGCGCCAGCAGCTTGCTCAGCGGCTCAAATGAGCAGTTCTTC. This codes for CASSLLSGSNEQFF.

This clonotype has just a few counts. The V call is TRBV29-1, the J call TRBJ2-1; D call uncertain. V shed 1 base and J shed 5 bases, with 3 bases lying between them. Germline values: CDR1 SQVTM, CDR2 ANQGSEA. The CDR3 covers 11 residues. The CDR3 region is CSVEANNEQFF. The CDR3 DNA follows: TGCAGCGTTGAAGCCAACAATGAGCAGTTCTTC.

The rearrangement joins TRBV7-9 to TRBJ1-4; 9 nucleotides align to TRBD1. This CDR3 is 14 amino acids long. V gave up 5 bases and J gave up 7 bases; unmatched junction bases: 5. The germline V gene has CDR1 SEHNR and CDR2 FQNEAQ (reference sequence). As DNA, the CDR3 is TGTGCCAGCAGCCTCTCGACAGGGGGTGAAAAACTGTTTTTT. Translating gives CASSLSTGGEKLFF.